The rows below give T cell receptor beta chains drawn from one sample of a study of OX40 agonist ivuxolimab in advanced cancers. Only in-frame clones appear in the TCRdb table, and some are missing; sequencing was by immunoSEQ multiplex PCR. Among fewer than 10,000 clones, about nine tenths were seen once, and the ten largest hold approximately 2%. Sample: CD4+ or CD8+ T cells sorted from blood, taken in a trial of the OX40 agonist ivuxolimab. The receptors come from an adult with an advanced solid tumor such as melanoma, head and neck, liver or kidney cancer. Both conserved end residues are part of each CDR3. Fields, in order: D gene, J gene, clone size, V gene, CDR3 DNA, CDR3 protein. The D gene is left open where the match is weak. Where a row states a size, it is once, few, many or the class of an expanded clone; other rows omit it.

TRBD2 TRBJ2-5 NA TRBV7-2 TGTGCCAGCAGCTTAGGAGGCGCAGCGGGAAAGGAATTGTACTTC CASSLGGAAGKELYF
NA TRBJ2-1 few TRBV7-3 TGTGCCAGCAGCTTAGGAGTTCGGGGTGAGCAGTTCTTC CASSLGVRGEQFF
TRBD1 TRBJ1-2 NA TRBV30 TGTGCCTGGAGGGGGGGCAGGGGGATGGTCGGCTACACCTTC CAWRGGRGMVGYTF
TRBD1 TRBJ2-5 NA TRBV6-1 TGTGCCAGCTCACGACAGGGTGTGTTAGAGACCCAGTACTTC CASSRQGVLETQYF
NA TRBJ2-2 NA TRBV7-2 TGTGCCAGCAGCCGACGGAGCGGGTCGGGCACCGGGGAGCTGTTTTTT CASSRRSGSGTGELFF
NA TRBJ2-3 NA TRBV15 TGTGCCACCAGCACCAGGACGACCGGAGGGTCAGATACGCAGTATTTT CATSTRTTGGSDTQYF
TRBD2 TRBJ2-1 NA TRBV6-1 TGTGCCAGCAGTGATGGTGCGGGAGGACGCAATGAGCAGTTCTTC CASSDGAGGRNEQFF
NA TRBJ1-5 NA TRBV7-9 TGTGCCAGCAGCTTAGCCACAGGGATTTATAGCAATCAGCCCCAGCATTTT CASSLATGIYSNQPQHF
TRBD1 TRBJ1-1 NA TRBV7-9 TGTGCCAGCAGCTTAAACGAGGGGGCCATAGCTTTCTTT CASSLNEGAIAFF
NA TRBJ2-7 NA TRBV30 TGTGCCTGGGGTAGCGCCCGGGCCTACGAGCAGTACTTC CAWGSARAYEQYF
NA TRBJ1-6 NA TRBV7-3 TGTGCCAGCAGCTCTTACTTATCACCCCTCCACTTT CASSSYLSPLHF
TRBD2 TRBJ2-5 NA TRBV7-2 TGTGCCAGCACCGCGGGGGGGAGACCACAAGAGACCCAGTACTTC CASTAGGRPQETQYF
NA TRBJ1-5 NA TRBV2 TGTGCCAGCAGTGCGAGGGAAGGGCATCAGCCCCAGCATTTT CASSAREGHQPQHF
NA TRBJ1-6 NA TRBV2 TGTGCCAGCAGTGGGTCTCTGGTATCACCCCTCCACTTT CASSGSLVSPLHF
NA TRBJ2-2 NA TRBV6-5 TGTGCCAGCAGTTACTCGAGGGAGGCCGGGGAGCTGTTTTTT CASSYSREAGELFF
NA TRBJ1-1 NA TRBV5-1 TGCGCCAGCAGCTTTGGAGGGGGGAACACTGAAGCTTTCTTT CASSFGGGNTEAFF
NA TRBJ2-2 NA TRBV6-4 TGTGCCAGCAGTGACTCGACCACCGGGGAGCTGTTTTTT CASSDSTTGELFF
NA TRBJ1-3 NA TRBV28 TGTGCCAGCAGTTTATATGGGGGGCCTTTTGGAAACACCATATATTTT CASSLYGGPFGNTIYF
NA TRBJ2-7 NA TRBV15 TGTGCCACCAGCAGAGGCAGCTACGAGCAGTACTTC CATSRGSYEQYF
TRBD1 TRBJ2-7 NA TRBV10-2 TGCGCCAGCAGACTAGACAGGGGTAACACCTACGAGCAGTACTTC CASRLDRGNTYEQYF
TRBD1 TRBJ2-7 once TRBV6-5 TGTGCCAGCAGTTACCGGGACAGAGACGAGCAGTACTTC CASSYRDRDEQYF
TRBD1 TRBJ2-7 NA TRBV6-5 TGTGCCAGCAGCGGACAGGGTGGATCCTACGAGCAGTACTTC CASSGQGGSYEQYF
NA TRBJ1-6 once TRBV10-3 TGTGCCATCAGTGAAGGCCGCGCGGATATGGGGTCACCCCTCCACTTT CAISEGRADMGSPLHF
TRBD1 TRBJ2-7 once TRBV30 TGTGCCTGGAGTGAGAGGGGGCGCGTGTACGAGCAGTACTTC CAWSERGRVYEQYF
NA TRBJ2-7 NA TRBV10-3 TGTGCCATTGGACAAACCTACGAGCAGTACTTC CAIGQTYEQYF
NA TRBJ1-1 NA TRBV6-1 TGTGCCAGCAGTGTAGATGCAGCCATGTGGACTGAAGCTTTCTTT CASSVDAAMWTEAFF
NA TRBJ1-1 NA TRBV4-2 TGTGCCAGCAGCCAAGGAAGGGGGGGGGCAGCTTTCTTT CASSQGRGGAAFF
NA TRBJ2-1 NA TRBV18 TGTGCCAGCCGCAAAAGCCATATACACAATGAGCAGTTCTTC CASRKSHIHNEQFF
NA TRBJ2-7 NA TRBV5-1 TGCGCCAGCAGCTTGACAGAAACCTACGAGCAGTACTTC CASSLTETYEQYF
NA TRBJ2-3 NA TRBV28 TGTGCCAGCAGTTTATTTGAGCCCCGGGGCCGGCCAGATACGCAGTATTTT CASSLFEPRGRPDTQYF
TRBD2 TRBJ2-1 NA TRBV2 TGTGCCAGCAGGCAGCTTACTAGCGGGAGGGCCAGCCCCTACAATGAGCAGTTCTTC CASRQLTSGRASPYNEQFF
NA TRBJ1-1 NA TRBV9 TGTGCCAGCAGCGATGGGAGAAAAACTGAAGCTTTCTTT CASSDGRKTEAFF
TRBD1 TRBJ2-5 once TRBV10-3 TGTGCCATCAGCTTGAGTGGGACAGAAGAGACCCAGTACTTC CAISLSGTEETQYF
TRBD2 TRBJ2-5 NA TRBV28 TGTGCCAGCAGCACACCCAGACTAGCGGGAGGAGAGACCCAGTACTTC CASSTPRLAGGETQYF
TRBD1 TRBJ2-7 NA TRBV5-1 TGCGCCAGCACCGACAGGGATAACTCCTACGAGCAGTACTTC CASTDRDNSYEQYF
NA TRBJ2-2 NA TRBV18 TGTGCCAGCTCACCTGGAACAGCGAACACCGGGGAGCTGTTTTTT CASSPGTANTGELFF
NA TRBJ2-7 NA TRBV28 TGTGCCAGCAGTTTAGGGCAGTCCTACGAGCAGTACTTC CASSLGQSYEQYF
NA TRBJ1-2 NA TRBV7-2 TGTGCCAGCAGCTTCCCGGGACCCTCTTCCGGCTACACCTTC CASSFPGPSSGYTF
TRBD2 TRBJ2-7 NA TRBV2 TGTGCCAGCCCCAACCCGACTAGCGGGAGCTACGAGCAGTACTTC CASPNPTSGSYEQYF
NA TRBJ1-5 NA TRBV30 TGTGCCTGGAACAGACAGGTGTATGGTCCCCAGCATTTT CAWNRQVYGPQHF
NA TRBJ2-7 NA TRBV5-4 TGTGCCAGCAGCTCCCAGGGAGACGAGCAGTACTTC CASSSQGDEQYF
TRBD2 TRBJ2-3 NA TRBV9 TGTGCCAGCAGCGTACCTAGCGGGCGGTTCACAGATACGCAGTATTTT CASSVPSGRFTDTQYF
NA TRBJ2-2 NA TRBV7-2 TGTGCCAGCAGCTCCCTCGGGGCGTTTGGCGGGGAGCTGTTTTTT CASSSLGAFGGELFF
NA TRBJ1-1 NA TRBV18 TGTGCCAGCTCACCCCGACTCGACCCGAACACTGAAGCTTTCTTT CASSPRLDPNTEAFF
NA TRBJ2-3 NA TRBV6-1 TGTGCCAGCAGTGGCCGGGACTGGGTCACAGATACGCAGTATTTT CASSGRDWVTDTQYF
TRBD1 TRBJ1-1 NA TRBV6-1 TGTGCCAGCAGATCGGGACAGGGAAGGACTGAAGCTTTCTTT CASRSGQGRTEAFF
NA TRBJ2-5 NA TRBV29-1 TGCAGCGCGGACGGTAATGGGAAGACCCAGTACTTC CSADGNGKTQYF
NA TRBJ1-1 once TRBV11-2 TGTGCCAGCAGCTTAGACGGGACTCTAGCTCGGGGTGAAGCTTTCTTT CASSLDGTLARGEAFF
TRBD1 TRBJ2-5 NA TRBV2 TGTGCCAGCACCGAGGACAGGGGGAAGACCCAGTACTTC CASTEDRGKTQYF